Listed here are 9 T cell receptor beta chains from one sample, sequenced in a study of cytomegalovirus exposure and HLA in healthy donors. Generated by immunoSEQ multiplex PCR, the TCRdb table keeps only in-frame clones and is missing some. The sample records fewer than 200,000 clones, about 90% being singletons. The sample consisted of PBMCs. These receptors were collected from a woman in her late teens or twenties in good health and CMV-seropositive.

This chain joins TRBV2 and TRBJ2-1, with 9 bases aligning to TRBD2. The CDR3 contains 23 residues. V lost 4 bases to trimming and J lost 1 base; unmatched junction nucleotides: 26. CDR1 is SNHLY, CDR2 FYNNEI, per germline. The CDR3 nucleotides are TGTGCCAGCAGTGTTGGTCCGAATGGGGGACTAGCTCGTAGGATCAGGTCCTACAATGAGCAGTTCTTC. Translated, it gives CASSVGPNGGLARRIRSYNEQFF.

The V gene is TRBV6-1, the J gene TRBJ1-3, with D hard to call. CDR3 length: 17 residues. With 0 bases removed from V and 3 bases from J, the gap between germline ends came to 15 bases. Germline-derived CDR1 and CDR2 are MNHNS and SASEGT. The DNA for the CDR3 is TGTGCCAGCAGTGAAGCGTCAGTTCCCAGGATTGGAAACACCATATATTTT. Protein: CASSEASVPRIGNTIYF.

The chain joins TRBV5-4 to TRBJ2-7; TRBD1 is a possible D gene (6 bases). Per the germline V gene, CDR1 is SGHNT and CDR2 is YYREEE (reference sequence). The CDR3 sequence is 14 residues long. The V gene lost 0 bases and the J gene lost 2 bases, with 9 bases spanning the gap. In DNA form, the CDR3 reads TGTGCCAGCAGCTTGGACAGGGCCACCTACGAGCAGTACTTC. It codes for CASSLDRATYEQYF.

The chain couples TRBV29-1 to TRBJ2-7, with 9 bases lining up with TRBD2. V dropped 5 bases and J dropped 1; count of bases not matched to a gene: 6. Germline V gene sequence: CDR1 SQVTM, CDR2 ANQGSEA. The CDR3 has 14 amino acids. CDR3 sequence (DNA): TGCAGCGTTACCGGGACTAGCTGGTCCTACGAGCAGTACTTC. Translating it yields CSVTGTSWSYEQYF.

This rearrangement joins TRBV6-1 to TRBJ1-2, with D possibly being TRBD1 (5 bases). CDR1 and CDR2 from the germline V gene are MNHNS and SASEGT. The CDR3 is 13 amino acids. Trimming stripped 5 bases from V and 4 bases from J, with 11 bases between. The CDR3 DNA reads TGTGCCAGCAGTTGGGGGAGGATCTATGGCTACACCTTC. Translated, it gives CASSWGRIYGYTF.

CDR3 nucleotide sequence: TGCGCCAGCAGCCCCAGCTCCTACGAGCAGTACTTC. It yields the protein CASSPSSYEQYF. This chain connects TRBV5-1 to TRBJ2-7; D is ambiguous. Germline values: CDR1 SGHRS, CDR2 YFSETQ. This CDR3 has 12 amino acids. Trimming took off 4 bases at V and 0 bases at J, with 5 bases between the two ends.

The V call is TRBV18, the J call TRBJ1-1; 7 bases fit TRBD1. J gave up 0 bases and V 3 bases, and 4 bases lay outside the gene matches. The CDR3 is made up of 15 amino acids. Germline V gene lookup returns CDR1 KGHSH and CDR2 LQKENI. CDR3 region: CASSPTGNLNTEAFF. The CDR3 nucleotides are TGTGCCAGCTCACCGACAGGGAACCTGAACACTGAAGCTTTCTTT.

The J gene is TRBJ2-3, the V gene TRBV7-9; 13 nucleotides align to TRBD2. This CDR3 is 16 amino acids long. The trim removed 4 bases at V and 11 bases at J, leaving 12 bases unmatched. Germline CDR1 is SEHNR and CDR2 is FQNEAQ (reference sequence). The CDR3 nucleotides are TGTGCCAGCAGCTCCCTAACCGGGACTAGCGGGGTCCGGCAGTATTTT. Translation gives CASSSLTGTSGVRQYF.

The chain recombines TRBV9 with TRBJ2-5; tentatively, D is TRBD2 (6 bases). CDR3 length: 16 residues. With 2 bases removed from V and 5 bases from J, the gap between germline ends came to 19 bases. Germline loops: CDR1 SGDLS, CDR2 YYNGEE. The CDR3: CASSVAPGGDRETQYF. The CDR3 DNA follows: TGTGCCAGCAGCGTTGCCCCCGGGGGAGATAGGGAGACCCAGTACTTC. The variable domain in full, with the rest retrieved from reference TRBV9 and TRBJ2-5, is DSGVTQTPKHLITATGQRVTLRCSPRSGDLSVYWYQQSLDQGLQFLIQYYNGEERAKGNILERFSAQQFPDLHSELNLSSLELGDSALYFCASSVAPGGDRETQYFGPGTRLLVL.